The next 28 T cell receptor beta chains were all read from a single sample in a study of blood T cell repertoires in COVID-19. Assay: immunoSEQ multiplex PCR; the TCRdb copy retains only in-frame clones and omits some. The data contain 200,000 or so clones, about 86% of them singletons. Sequenced input: PBMCs or T cells enriched from blood (not recorded which). Source of these receptors: a woman in her thirties or forties with acute COVID-19.

The chain is built from TRBV28 and TRBJ1-3; D unresolved. Trimming pared 6 bases from V and 0 bases from J, leaving 9 bases between. Germline CDR1 MDHEN, CDR2 SYDVKM. CDR3 length: 14 residues. Here the CDR3 reads CASSPGSSGNTIYF. CDR3 bases: TGTGCCAGCAGCCCCGGGTCCTCTGGAAACACCATATATTTT.

The chain combines TRBV29-1 with TRBJ2-7; the D gene is possibly TRBD2 (6 bases). The CDR3 consists of 16 residues. CDR1 and CDR2 (germline): SQVTM, ANQGSEA. Trimming pared 5 bases from V and 3 bases from J, leaving 23 bases between. The CDR3 sequence: CSVSGGAGTQFYEQYF. The CDR3 DNA follows: TGCAGCGTTTCGGGCGGGGCCGGGACTCAGTTCTACGAGCAGTACTTC.

The count of this clone is one. V and J are TRBV3-1 (or the pseudogene TRBV3-2) and TRBJ2-7, with 7 positions matching TRBD2. The germline V gene encodes CDR1 LGHDT and CDR2 YNNKEL (reference sequence). V trimming: 4 bases; J trimming: 7 bases; junction bases outside the gene matches: 10. The CDR3 is 14 residues long. CDR3 amino acids: CASSPLAPGGEQYF. Written as DNA, the CDR3 is TGTGCCAGCAGCCCCCTGGCCCCGGGAGGTGAGCAGTACTTC.

The chain couples TRBV5-1 to TRBJ2-3; 7 nucleotides line up with TRBD2. The V segment lost 4 bases and the J segment 0 bases; nucleotides outside the gene matches: 11. Germline CDR1 and CDR2: SGHRS and YFSETQ. The CDR3 length is 17 residues. CDR3 region: CASSPSPGGTSTDTQYF. DNA for the CDR3: TGCGCCAGCAGCCCTTCCCCGGGAGGAACAAGCACAGATACGCAGTATTTT.

V and J are TRBV27 and TRBJ2-1, with no clear D. CDR1 is MNHEY and CDR2 is SMNVEV in the germline V gene (reference sequence). The V and J ends lost 4 bases and 5 bases respectively, with 12 bases between them. There are 14 residues in the CDR3. CDR3 sequence reads: CASSSQPTDNEQFF. The CDR3 region has the DNA TGTGCCAGCAGTTCCCAACCGACTGACAATGAGCAGTTCTTC.

The chain links TRBV3-1 (or the pseudogene TRBV3-2) to TRBJ2-7; D possibly corresponds to TRBD2 (6 bases). Germline loops: CDR1 LGHDT, CDR2 YNNKEL (reference sequence). The V gene lost 5 bases and the J gene lost 2 bases, with 7 bases spanning the gap. This CDR3 has 12 amino acids. The DNA for the CDR3 is TGTGCCAGCAGCGGGGGGACCTACGAGCAGTACTTC. Its translation is CASSGGTYEQYF.

The chain links TRBV18 to TRBJ2-2, with TRBD1 identical over 9 bases. The CDR3 covers 17 residues. The V gene's germline CDR1 is KGHSH and CDR2 LQKENI. V shed 2 bases and J 4 bases; nucleotides not matched to a gene: 8. The CDR3 nucleotides are TGTGCCAGCTCACCAGCTCCGGGACAGGGCTTCACCGGGGAGCTGTTTTTT. Residues: CASSPAPGQGFTGELFF.

The chain employs TRBV6-2 or TRBV6-3 and TRBJ2-3; maybe TRBD1 (6 bases). This CDR3 contains 14 residues. CDR1 MNHEY and CDR2 SVGEGT come from the germline V gene. Trimming took off 3 bases at V and 5 bases at J, with 12 bases between the two ends. CDR3 DNA: TGTGCCAGCAGTTATGGGGACATTTTAGATACGCAGTATTTT. It codes for CASSYGDILDTQYF.

A few counts support this clone. This sequence joins TRBV4-1 and TRBJ1-1, with a possible D match to TRBD1 (5 bases). Germline CDR1 MGHRA, CDR2 YSYEKL. Trimming stripped 4 bases from V and 4 bases from J, with 13 bases between. This CDR3 region has 14 residues. CDR3 sequence: CASSLQGGSTEAFF. Here the CDR3 DNA reads TGCGCCAGCAGCCTTCAGGGCGGGAGCACTGAAGCTTTCTTT.

This chain joins TRBV3-1 (or the pseudogene TRBV3-2) and TRBJ1-2; 7 bases fit TRBD1. Germline trimming cut 2 bases from V and 0 bases from J; bases unmatched to any gene: 6. There are 16 residues in the CDR3. The germline CDR1 and CDR2 sequences are LGHDT and YNNKEL (reference sequence). The DNA for the CDR3 is TGTGCCAGCAGCCAATCGACAGGGTTTACTAACTATGGCTACACCTTC. It codes for CASSQSTGFTNYGYTF.

The chain recombines TRBV15 with TRBJ2-7, with D maybe TRBD2 (6 bases). The length of the CDR3 is 14 residues. In germline, CDR1 is LNHNV, CDR2 YYDKDF (reference sequence). V was shortened by 6 bases and J by 5 bases, with 17 bases between the two germline ends. CDR3 region: CATSYEGGGDEQYF. CDR3 in DNA: TGTGCCACCAGTTATGAGGGAGGAGGGGACGAGCAGTACTTC.

The gene calls are TRBV2 and TRBJ2-7; TRBD1 might be the D (5 bases). V lost 7 bases and J 1 base, leaving 14 bases between the germline ends. The CDR3 is 14 residues long. CDR1 is SNHLY and CDR2 is FYNNEI in the germline V gene. CDR3 sequence (DNA): TGTGCCAGCACGTTCGACAGAAGATCCTACGAGCAGTACTTC. Amino acid sequence: CASTFDRRSYEQYF. Based on the CDR3 plus reference TRBV2 and TRBJ2-7, the full variable domain is EPEVTQTPSHQVTQMGQEVILRCVPISNHLYFYWYRQILGQKVEFLVSFYNNEISEKSEIFDDQFSVERPDGSNFTLKIRSTKLEDSAMYFCASTFDRRSYEQYFGPGTRLTVT.

The chain links TRBV19 to TRBJ2-7, with 11 bases lining up with TRBD2. The CDR3 sequence is 16 residues long. Germline CDR1 LNHDA, CDR2 SQIVND (reference sequence). With V trimmed by 5 bases and J by 7 bases, 13 bases remained unmatched. CDR3 loop: CASSPYPTSGSGEQYF. The CDR3 nucleotides read TGTGCCAGTAGTCCCTACCCTACTAGCGGGAGTGGTGAGCAGTACTTC.

CDR3: CASSFWREGLSVEYF. The CDR3 DNA reads as TGTGCCAGCAGCTTCTGGCGGGAGGGCCTCTCGGTGGAGTATTTT. The chain has TRBV13 and TRBJ2-3; 9 bases agree with TRBD2. Germline loops: CDR1 PRHDT, CDR2 FYEKMQ (reference sequence). The V segment lost 3 bases and the J segment 13 bases; nucleotides outside the gene matches: 14. The CDR3 runs to 15 residues.

Here the CDR3 reads CASSHRGEETQYF. CDR3 nucleotide sequence: TGTGCCAGCAGCCACAGGGGCGAGGAGACCCAGTACTTC. The chain carries TRBV14 and TRBJ2-5; a weak D match, TRBD1 (6 bases). This CDR3 comprises 13 residues. Germline values: CDR1 SGHDN, CDR2 FVKESK. V was clipped by 3 bases and J by 5 bases, with 10 bases between them.

The rearrangement joins TRBV9 to TRBJ2-5; perhaps TRBD1 as D (6 bases). The germline gives CDR1 SGDLS, CDR2 YYNGEE. V lost 4 bases, J lost 1 base, and 8 bases lay in between. This CDR3 is built from 13 residues. CDR3 sequence (DNA): TGTGCCAGCAGCCGGGACACCCAAGAGACCCAGTACTTC. This translates into CASSRDTQETQYF.

The table lists this clone with a few counts. The V call is TRBV7-8, the J call TRBJ1-2, with 10 bases aligning to TRBD1. The CDR3 contains 16 residues. Looked up from germline, CDR1 is SGHVS and CDR2 is FQNEAQ. With 5 bases clipped from V and 7 bases from J, the junction kept 13 bases outside the gene matches. The DNA of the CDR3 is TGTGCCAGCAGCGTCCGGGACAGGGGTTTAGATGCTGGCTACACCTTC. Its protein product is CASSVRDRGLDAGYTF.

The sample holds one count of this clone. The rearrangement joins TRBV7-9 to TRBJ1-1; tentative D call: TRBD1 (5 bases). The CDR3 has 16 amino acids. Germline loops: CDR1 SEHNR, CDR2 FQNEAQ (reference sequence). Trimming left V 1 base short and J 3 bases short, with 15 bases between. As DNA, the CDR3 is TGTGCCAGCAGCTTAGGGGTCCCAGGCAGGGACACTGAAGCTTTCTTT. Protein product: CASSLGVPGRDTEAFF. Complete variable domain (other parts from reference TRBV7-9 and TRBJ1-1): DTGVSQNPRHKITKRGQNVTFRCDPISEHNRLYWYRQTLGQGPEFLTYFQNEAQLEKSRLLSDRFSAERPKGSFSTLEIQRTEQGDSAMYLCASSLGVPGRDTEAFFGQGTRLTVV.

The rearrangement links TRBV12-3 or TRBV12-4 to TRBJ1-6; D is unresolved. The V end lost 3 bases, the J end lost 9 bases, and 6 bases lay between the germline ends. The CDR3 spans 12 residues. CDR3 coding DNA: TGTGCCAGCAGTTTTGGCGGTTCACCCCTCCACTTT. Its translation is CASSFGGSPLHF.

The rearrangement joins TRBV5-4 to TRBJ1-2, with D hard to call. Deletions cut 4 bases from V and 6 bases from J, with 13 bases between. CDR3 length equals 13 residues. In germline, CDR1 is SGHNT, CDR2 YYREEE (reference sequence). The CDR3 nucleotides are TGTGCCAGCAGCCTTGGGTTGCGGGATGGCTACACCTTC. This gives the protein CASSLGLRDGYTF.

The chain is built from TRBV19 and TRBJ1-1; maybe TRBD1 (5 bases). This CDR3 comprises 14 residues. Germline values: CDR1 LNHDA, CDR2 SQIVND (reference sequence). V lost 3 bases to trimming and J lost 1 base, with 9 bases between them. CDR3 coding DNA: TGTGCCAGTAGTATGCAGGGCGGGAACACTGAAGCTTTCTTT. Translation: CASSMQGGNTEAFF.

The genes are TRBV19 and TRBJ1-3, with D unresolved. V shed 7 bases and J shed 0 bases, with 7 bases lying between them. The CDR3 is made up of 13 amino acids. Per the germline V gene, CDR1 is LNHDA and CDR2 is SQIVND (reference sequence). CDR3 loop: CASTRFSGNTIYF. The CDR3 nucleotides are TGTGCCAGTACACGGTTCTCTGGAAACACCATATATTTT.

As DNA, the CDR3 is TGTGCCAGCAGCTTAGGCCTAGCGGGAGTACCCGGGGAGCTGTTTTTT. Residues: CASSLGLAGVPGELFF. This rearrangement joins TRBV13 to TRBJ2-2, with 10 positions matching TRBD2. The CDR3 has 16 residues. The ends lost 0 bases at V and 6 bases at J; junction bases unmatched: 4. Germline V gene data show CDR1 as PRHDT and CDR2 as FYEKMQ (reference sequence).

The chain is built from TRBV19 and TRBJ1-1; D is undetermined. CDR3 length: 11 amino acids. Deletions cut 3 bases from V and 10 bases from J, with 9 bases between. CDR1 and CDR2 (germline): LNHDA, SQIVND (reference sequence). The CDR3 reads CASSIGRRAFF. The CDR3 DNA reads TGTGCCAGTAGTATCGGCAGGCGAGCTTTCTTT. Full variable domain (outside the CDR3, taken from reference TRBV19 and TRBJ1-1): DGGITQSPKYLFRKEGQNVTLSCEQNLNHDAMYWYRQDPGQGLRLIYYSQIVNDFQKGDIAEGYSVSREKKESFPLTVTSAQKNPTAFYLCASSIGRRAFFGQGTRLTVV.

This clone has a handful of counts. The chain has TRBV2 and TRBJ2-1, with TRBD2 matching 8 bases. The CDR3 runs 15 residues. The J segment lost 4 bases and the V segment lost 3 bases, leaving 5 bases of the junction unmatched. CDR1 is SNHLY, CDR2 FYNNEI, per germline. CDR3 nucleotide sequence: TGTGCCAGCAGTGAGGACGGGAGGGTATACAATGAGCAGTTCTTC. Amino acid sequence: CASSEDGRVYNEQFF.

J is TRBJ2-2 and V is TRBV21-1; no DNA check was done on the table's D call, TRBD1. TRBV21-1 is a pseudogene. This CDR3 spans 17 amino acids. The CDR3 DNA sequence: TGTGCCAGCAGCAAGGGCAGGGGGCGGATTTTCTCCGGGGAGCTGTTTTTT. The encoded protein is CASSKGRGRIFSGELFF.

The chain employs TRBV5-5 and TRBJ1-1; D possibly corresponds to TRBD1 (5 bases). Germline assignment: CDR1 SGHKS and CDR2 YYEKEE (reference sequence). The V gene lost 4 bases and the J gene lost 2 bases, with 15 bases spanning the gap. The CDR3 sequence is 15 residues long. The CDR3 spells CASSPTQVPNTEAFF. CDR3 bases: TGTGCCAGCAGCCCAACACAGGTACCAAACACTGAAGCTTTCTTT.

The V and J genes are TRBV9 and TRBJ2-1, with TRBD2 matching over 8 bases. CDR1 is SGDLS and CDR2 is YYNGEE in the germline V gene. The V and J ends lost 0 bases and 6 bases, in that order; junction bases with no gene match: 8. The CDR3 has 16 residues. The CDR3 reads CASSVGHSGTRNEQFF. The CDR3, as DNA: TGTGCCAGCAGCGTAGGCCATAGCGGGACTCGCAATGAGCAGTTCTTC. Looking up the rest from reference TRBV9 and TRBJ2-1 gives the full variable domain: DSGVTQTPKHLITATGQRVTLRCSPRSGDLSVYWYQQSLDQGLQFLIQYYNGEERAKGNILERFSAQQFPDLHSELNLSSLELGDSALYFCASSVGHSGTRNEQFFGPGTRLTVL.